This T cell receptor beta chain originates from a study of T-cell reconstitution after alpha-beta-depleted transplantation in children. Preparing the TCRbeta library involved the use of unique molecular identifiers. Using its own MiXCR run on the PCR reads, TCRdb lists one record per CDR3 protein. The sample consists of fewer than 550,000 distinct CDR3 sequences, about 17% of them appearing once. With regard to this clonotype: What it recognizes is unknown.

Study results and caveats: T cells produced anew were the main source of T-cell counts and diversity one year after transplant. Some patients' high day-60 TCRbeta diversity was traced to surviving recipient T cells and thymic progenitors. Alpha-beta T cells present about two months after transplant were reported to originate from several hundred expanded graft clones.

V was shortened by 5 bases and J by 3 bases, with 13 bases between the two germline ends. The CDR3 runs 15 residues. The TCR comes from a boy under two years old who had a stem cell transplant for Wiskott-Aldrich syndrome, so the T cells may come from the graft donor. The input for sequencing was PBMCs, mostly from graft donor cells, taken 360 days after TCRalphabeta/CD19-depleted stem cell transplant. V is TRBV12-3 or TRBV12-4 and J is TRBJ2-2; D gene uncertain. The chain's CDR3 is CASSAGFAHTGELFF. CDR3 in DNA: TGTGCCAGCAGTGCCGGGTTCGCACACACCGGGGAGCTGTTTTTT.